This T cell receptor beta chain was found in a study of CXCR3-negative and CXCR3-positive naive CD8 T cells. General study points: CXCR3-positive naive cells had TRB CDR3s that were more hydrophobic than CXCR3-negative naive cells had.

Details on this clonotype: Its antigen is undetermined.

The authors gated naive CD8+ T cells as CD45RO-CCR7+CD27+CD95-. Germline lookup yields CDR1 MGHDK and CDR2 SYGVNS. The CDR3 is 16 amino acids. All TRB cDNA libraries came from 5' RACE performed with UMI labels. TCRdb re-called the 5' RACE reads and gives one entry per CDR3 protein, without DNA. Here the sample table reports under 75,000 distinct CDR3 sequences. What was sequenced was naive CXCR3- CD8+ T cells from blood. Specified subset: CD45RO-CCR7+CD27+CD95- naive CD8+ T cells lacking CXCR3 (TNR3-). This sequence was found in a human donor in good health. Some clones in this sample may be carry-over from other donors' samples. The chain links TRBV25-1 to TRBJ2-7; TCRdb proposes TRBD1, but this gene call is untestable without DNA. CDR3 amino acids: CASSGPGRLGTYEQYF.